The following is a TCR beta chain sequence with its context. Its antigen is unknown. Base quality data are lacking; no much larger clone is found one base away. Memory CD4+ T cells were sorted ex vivo from peripheral blood of narcolepsy patients and healthy controls for TCR Vbeta sequencing. This entry belongs to a study of T cells in narcolepsy (dated by TCRdb to 2016 to 2019). Broadly, across the study: Patients with narcolepsy type 1 or type 2 (NT1, NT2) were enrolled in the study together with healthy control donors. To look for autoreactive T cells in narcolepsy patients that target self-antigens of hypocretin neurons (hypocretin, TRIB2), the study used TCR Vbeta sequencing to follow clonotypes in blood and CSF. The full study reports these points: Patients and controls had comparable numbers of sequenced blood memory CD4+ clonotypes, averaging about 40,000 and 33,000, respectively. According to the report, autoreactive clonotypes were detected serially in the blood of the same patients and of different patients, but not in healthy controls. Some blood memory CD4+ repertoires from patients and controls contained no sequences matching autoreactive T cell clones. Plots comparing CSF and blood CD4+ T cell clonotypes from the same patient highlighted HCRT-specific and TRIB2-specific autoreactive clonotypes.

The CDR3 starts with the cysteine, ends with the phenylalanine, and has 11 residues. Just the 33-base CDR3 DNA is kept, in frame starting at base 1. As encoded in the germline V gene (reference sequence), CDR1 is SGHKS while CDR2 is YYEKEE. The junction carries 15 bases between V and J, which are trimmed by 8 bases and 13 bases respectively. Library preparation employed the immunoSEQ multiplex PCR assay. In TCRdb, the immuneACCESS table is reduced to in-frame sequences with V and J assigned. These tables do not hold every clone; where another copy was compared, an unresolved V gene accounts for under half, and the others remain unexplained. The sample table records about 24,000 clones; approximately 85% of these occur just once. 10% to 13% of the sample belongs to the ten largest clones.

The rearranged chain carries TRBV5-5 and TRBJ2-2, with an unclear D gene assignment. This receptor was identified in a human donor in good health. The sequencing input was memory (CD45RA-) CD4+ T cells from blood. The cell subset or site label corresponds to: memory T cells sorted ex vivo from peripheral blood. CDR3 loop: CASDVEGVLFF. The DNA reads as follows: TGTGCCAGTGACGTTGAAGGTGTGCTGTTTTTT. Reference TRBV5-5 and TRBJ2-2 genes cover what lies past the CDR3, so the full variable domain is DAGVTQSPTHLIKTRGQQVTLRCSPISGHKSVSWYQQVLGQGPQFIFQYYEKEERGRGNFPDRFSARQFPNYSSELNVNALLLGDSALYLCASDVEGVLFFGEGSRLTVL.